The sequence of this T cell receptor beta chain was determined in a study of cytomegalovirus exposure and HLA in healthy donors. Overall study context: In a later analysis, it was reported that the roughly 130 validation repertoires had been produced on the same platform as the 600 to 850 repertoires belonging to the first cohort. General study points: In vitro checks showed that a few CMV-associated chains really do target CMV antigens. Cytomegalovirus-associated status was assigned to 164 TCR beta chains.

TCRdb keeps only in-frame clones here, not all; method: immunoSEQ multiplex PCR. The repertoire includes under 200,000 clones, just under 90% of them detected once, and 4% to 5% sits in the top ten. CDR3 length: 15 amino acids. V was clipped by 2 bases and J by 0 bases, with 10 bases between them. Germline V gives CDR1 SGDLS, CDR2 YYNGEE. On this clone itself: Its cognate antigen is unknown.

The gene calls are TRBV9 and TRBJ2-3; no firm D call. Sequencing was carried out using PBMCs. The sequence derives from a man between 18 and 35 years old in good health and CMV-seropositive. CDR3 bases: TGTGCCAGCAGCGTCCATATAACTAGCACAGATACGCAGTATTTT. This encodes CASSVHITSTDTQYF.